This T cell receptor (beta chain) came from a study of OX40 agonist ivuxolimab in advanced cancers. Background for the entire study: The costimulatory receptor OX40 (CD134) was targeted by ivuxolimab, a fully human IgG2 agonistic monoclonal antibody. Intravenous ivuxolimab was administered to patients every 2 weeks at six dose levels: 0.01, 0.1, 0.3, 1.5, 3 and 10 mg/kg. Of the roughly 53 patients in dose escalation, 19 had hepatocellular carcinoma, approximately 15 had melanoma, 9 had renal cell carcinoma and 9 had head and neck cancer. The dose-escalation cohort was about 83% male with a mean age of approximately 59 years, ranging from roughly 20 to 80. Prior anti-PD-1, anti-PD-L1 or anti-CTLA-4 therapy was permitted, and 40% of dose-escalation patients had received checkpoint inhibitors. Three dose-escalation patients achieved partial responses, one with hepatocellular carcinoma and two with cutaneous melanoma. Peripheral TCRbeta sequencing was intended to test whether TCR sequence diversity was altered and clonal T-cell expansion was caused by ivuxolimab. The paper reports the monotherapy dose-escalation portion (N ≈ 52 patients) of the phase I ivuxolimab trial. What the study reported, not specific to this receptor: Low levels of normalized T-cell clonal expansion were also seen in some patients who did not respond. Partial responders in the 0.1-3.0 mg/kg groups had among the lowest normalized peripheral clonal expansion, especially among CD8+ T cells. After ivuxolimab, more expanded clones were found on average in CD8+ T cells than in CD4+ T cells. Antigen specificity was not determined for the clonally expanded peripheral T cells. At doses of 0.1 to 3.0 mg/kg, clonal expansion of both CD4+ and CD8+ T cells in blood was seen between baseline and week 6.

For sequencing of the TCRbeta CDR3 region, genomic DNA was extracted from the sorted cells. The immunoSEQ Assay was used to sequence the TCRbeta CDR3 regions. Entries here come from immuneACCESS through TCRdb and include only in-frame sequences with V and J called. Some clones fail to appear in such tables; in the studies checked, an unresolved V gene covers under half of the shortfall, and the cause of the remainder is unknown. The sample table records tens of thousands of clones; roughly nine tenths of these occur just once. Clones ranked in the top ten supply around 0.69% of the sample. The trial excluded patients who had a history of autoimmune disease or were on systemic immunosuppression. In every dose cohort, peripheral blood was drawn for TCR sequencing at baseline, cycle 4 day 1, and cycle 7 day 1. The samples were drawn from a first-in-human, open-label, multicenter phase I dose-escalation trial of ivuxolimab. Adults with locally advanced or metastatic head and neck squamous cell, hepatocellular, melanoma or renal cell carcinoma were enrolled in the trial. CD4+ and CD8+ T cells were sorted separately from peripheral blood before TCR sequencing.

To note about this clone: What antigen it recognizes has not been identified. Base qualities are not at hand, and no much larger clone is one base apart.

Taken from the germline V gene, the CDR1 and CDR2 loops are MDHEN and SYDVKM. V and J lose 5 bases and 2 bases, and a span of 9 bases separates them. Taken from cysteine to phenylalanine, the CDR3 has 13 residues. CDR3 DNA is the only sequence kept; it has 39 bases, read in frame from the first base. The sequence is built from TRBV28 and TRBJ1-2, with no confident D gene call. The source material was CD4+ or CD8+ T cells sorted from blood, sampled in a trial of the OX40 agonist ivuxolimab. The receptor was isolated from an adult with an advanced solid tumor such as melanoma, head and neck, liver or kidney cancer. The base sequence is TGTGCCAGCAGTCTTGGTCAGAACTATGGCTACACCTTC. Translated, it reads CASSLGQNYGYTF.